The 27 T cell receptor beta chains below all came from one sample that was sequenced in a study of human thymus T cells. TCRdb keeps only in-frame clones here, not all; method: immunoSEQ multiplex PCR. The sample consists of more than 45,000 clones, approximately 95% of them appearing once. Sequencing was done on a sample of blood. Receptor source: a boy in the first two years of life with a congenital heart defect but otherwise immunologically healthy.

The rearrangement joins TRBV4-1 to TRBJ1-2; TRBD1 is a possible D gene (6 bases). The ends were cut back, 5 bases at V and 8 bases at J, with 12 bases in the middle. Germline values: CDR1 MGHRA, CDR2 YSYEKL. The CDR3 sequence is 12 residues long. CDR3 loop: CASSGGGGGYTF. CDR3 nucleotide sequence: TGCGCCAGCAGCGGAGGGGGGGGAGGCTACACCTTC.

The rearrangement uses TRBV7-2 and TRBJ2-3; no clear D gene. The germline V gene encodes CDR1 SGHTA and CDR2 FQGNSA. The germline V and J ends were trimmed by 4 bases and 7 bases, with 9 bases remaining between them. There are 12 residues in the CDR3. The CDR3 reads CASSSRGNTQYF. The CDR3, as DNA: TGTGCCAGCAGCTCCCGAGGTAATACGCAGTATTTT. The full variable domain, in which reference TRBV7-2 and TRBJ2-3 provide the parts outside the CDR3, is GAGVSQSPSNKVTEKGKDVELRCDPISGHTALYWYRQSLGQGLEFLIYFQGNSAPDKSGLPSDRFSAERTGGSVSTLTIQRTQQEDSAVYLCASSSRGNTQYFGPGTRLTVL.

V and J are TRBV9 and TRBJ2-5; 11 bases agree with TRBD2. The germline V gene encodes CDR1 SGDLS and CDR2 YYNGEE. The CDR3 covers 16 residues. V lost 0 bases, J lost 0 bases, and 1 base stayed unmatched. The CDR3 protein is CASSVGTSGYQETQYF. In DNA, the CDR3 is TGTGCCAGCAGCGTAGGGACTAGCGGGTACCAAGAGACCCAGTACTTC.

V gene TRBV2 combines with J gene TRBJ2-3; 9 bases align to TRBD1. Trimming cost V 2 bases and J 5 bases; bases outside gene matches: 11. This CDR3 contains 17 residues. CDR1 is SNHLY and CDR2 is FYNNEI in the germline V gene. The chain's CDR3 is CASSEYWDRVVVDTQYF. The CDR3 DNA sequence: TGTGCCAGCAGTGAATATTGGGACAGGGTTGTCGTAGATACGCAGTATTTT. The full variable domain, in which reference TRBV2 and TRBJ2-3 provide the parts outside the CDR3, is EPEVTQTPSHQVTQMGQEVILRCVPISNHLYFYWYRQILGQKVEFLVSFYNNEISEKSEIFDDQFSVERPDGSNFTLKIRSTKLEDSAMYFCASSEYWDRVVVDTQYFGPGTRLTVL.

This chain joins TRBV6-1 and TRBJ1-5, with 8 bases identical to TRBD1. Germline V gene data show CDR1 as MNHNS and CDR2 as SASEGT. CDR3 length: 15 residues. Trimming took 7 bases from V and 4 from J; bases not matched to a gene: 9. CDR3 DNA sequence: TGTGCCAGCATAGGACAGGGAATTGGGAATCAGCCCCAGCATTTT. As protein: CASIGQGIGNQPQHF.

V is TRBV19 and J is TRBJ1-1; TRBD1 agrees at 9 bases. The germline CDR1 and CDR2 sequences are LNHDA and SQIVND (reference sequence). The J segment lost 3 bases and the V segment lost 6 bases, leaving 8 bases of the junction unmatched. This CDR3 region has 15 residues. CDR3: CASRLLRDRDTEAFF. CDR3 sequence (DNA): TGTGCCAGTAGACTACTCCGGGACAGGGACACTGAAGCTTTCTTT.

This chain connects TRBV10-1 to TRBJ1-5; D is ambiguous. CDR1 and CDR2 from the germline V gene are WNHNN and SYGVQD (reference sequence). Trimming stripped 3 bases from V and 0 bases from J, with 3 bases between. The CDR3 spans 13 residues. In nucleotides, the CDR3 is TGCGCCAGCAGTGAAGGTAGCAATCAGCCCCAGCATTTT. This sequence encodes CASSEGSNQPQHF.

The V and J genes are TRBV2 and TRBJ2-7; D is undetermined. The CDR3 is 11 residues long. Germline V gene sequence: CDR1 SNHLY, CDR2 FYNNEI. Trimming removed 3 bases from V and 5 bases from J, with 5 bases in between. CDR3 in DNA: TGTGCCAGCAGTGATAGGGACGAGCAGTACTTC. Residues: CASSDRDEQYF. Full variable domain (missing parts from reference TRBV2 and TRBJ2-7): EPEVTQTPSHQVTQMGQEVILRCVPISNHLYFYWYRQILGQKVEFLVSFYNNEISEKSEIFDDQFSVERPDGSNFTLKIRSTKLEDSAMYFCASSDRDEQYFGPGTRLTVT.

V usage is TRBV7-8 and J usage is TRBJ2-2; 9 bases align to TRBD1. The junction had 15 bases not matched to a gene; V was cut back by 2 bases and J by 5 bases. The CDR3 runs 19 residues. Germline-derived CDR1 and CDR2 are SGHVS and FQNEAQ. The CDR3 reads CASSLRLSTGGIPTGELFF. CDR3 DNA sequence: TGTGCCAGCAGCTTACGCCTCTCCACAGGGGGCATACCTACCGGGGAGCTGTTTTTT. The variable domain in full, completed from reference TRBV7-8 and TRBJ2-2, reads GAGVSQSPRYKVAKRGQDVALRCDPISGHVSLFWYQQALGQGPEFLTYFQNEAQLDKSGLPSDRFFAERPEGSVSTLKIQRTQQEDSAVYLCASSLRLSTGGIPTGELFFGEGSRLTVL.

This clone was seen a few times. V and J are TRBV12-5 and TRBJ1-1, with D uncertain. The V end lost 5 bases, the J end lost 3 bases, and 10 bases lay between the germline ends. Germline lookup yields CDR1 LGHNT and CDR2 FRNRAP. The CDR3 length is 13 residues. This CDR3 is CASGPTGHTEAFF. The CDR3 coding sequence is TGTGCTAGTGGTCCCACCGGACACACTGAAGCTTTCTTT.

Written as DNA, the CDR3 is TGCGCCAGCAGCGTTTTGACAGGGAACACTGAAGCTTTCTTT. Translating gives CASSVLTGNTEAFF. The V gene is TRBV5-1, the J gene TRBJ1-1; TRBD1 is a possible D gene (6 bases). The CDR3 consists of 14 residues. CDR1 and CDR2 from the germline V gene are SGHRS and YFSETQ. Between the trimmed V and J ends, which lost 4 bases and 1 base, there was a span of 11 bases.

The chain links TRBV2 to TRBJ2-5; D is possibly TRBD1 (5 bases). CDR3 length equals 13 residues. From germline, CDR1 is SNHLY and CDR2 FYNNEI. The V end was cut by 2 bases, the J end by 5 bases, with 9 bases between. CDR3: CASSERAGETQYF. The CDR3 DNA is TGTGCCAGCAGTGAAAGGGCAGGGGAGACCCAGTACTTC.

This chain links TRBV6-6 with TRBJ2-5, with 7 bases matching TRBD1. Germline CDR1 is MNHNY and CDR2 is SVGAGI (reference sequence). The junction had 7 bases not matched to a gene; V was cut back by 2 bases and J by 4 bases. The CDR3 spans 15 residues. CDR3 protein: CASSYRDSRSETQYF. The CDR3 DNA reads TGTGCCAGCAGTTACAGGGACAGTAGATCAGAGACCCAGTACTTC.

This clone has just one count. The chain recombines TRBV19 with TRBJ2-6; possibly TRBD1 or TRBD2 for D (6 bases each). This CDR3 region has 16 residues. The V end lost 5 bases, the J end lost 1 base, and 12 bases lay between the germline ends. In germline, CDR1 is LNHDA, CDR2 SQIVND (reference sequence). In DNA form, the CDR3 reads TGTGCCAGTAGTGATATAGGGGGGTCTGGGGCCAACGTCCTGACTTTC. Amino acids: CASSDIGGSGANVLTF.

This chain connects TRBV20-1 to TRBJ2-3, with D perhaps given as TRBD1 or TRBD2 (5 bases each). V gave up 6 bases and J gave up 5 bases, with 9 bases separating them. The CDR3 consists of 11 residues. Germline lookup yields CDR1 DFQATT and CDR2 SNEGSKA (reference sequence). In nucleotides, the CDR3 is TGCAGTGCCCCTGGGGGAGATACGCAGTATTTT. Amino acid sequence: CSAPGGDTQYF.

This clone was detected once. CDR3 nucleotides: TGTGCCAGCAGCTTAACAATCCTAAATGAGCAGTTCTTC. Translating it yields CASSLTILNEQFF. The J gene is TRBJ2-1, the V gene TRBV7-3; D uncertain. The CDR3 covers 13 residues. The germline V and J ends were trimmed by 0 bases and 7 bases, with 7 bases remaining between them. In germline, CDR1 is SGHTA, CDR2 FQGTGA.

This chain joins TRBV20-1 and TRBJ2-1; TRBD1 aligns across 9 bases. Germline CDR1 and CDR2: DFQATT and SNEGSKA (reference sequence). The CDR3 is 10 residues long. Trimming cost V 6 bases and J 14 bases; bases outside gene matches: 5. The CDR3 region has the DNA TGCAGTGCCCCACAGGGGGCAGAGTTCTTC. It yields the protein CSAPQGAEFF.

J is TRBJ2-7 and V is TRBV28, with unresolved D. The CDR3 has 14 residues. Trimming stripped 0 bases from V and 2 bases from J, with 8 bases between. Germline values: CDR1 MDHEN, CDR2 SYDVKM. CDR3 DNA sequence: TGTGCCAGCAGTTTATGGGCGGATGCCTACGAGCAGTACTTC. This gives the protein CASSLWADAYEQYF.

This chain uses TRBV6-1 with TRBJ2-3; TRBD2 matches at 8 bases. V gave up 7 bases and J gave up 3 bases; unmatched junction bases: 6. Germline V gives CDR1 MNHNS, CDR2 SASEGT. The CDR3 has 14 amino acids. The CDR3 nucleotides are TGTGCCAGCACCCCGGGACTAGTAACAGATACGCAGTATTTT. It translates to CASTPGLVTDTQYF.

The chain uses TRBV6-6 and TRBJ2-1, with 11 bases fitting TRBD2. Germline V gives CDR1 MNHNY, CDR2 SVGAGI (reference sequence). The CDR3 is 16 residues long. Trimming took 6 bases from V and 10 from J; bases not matched to a gene: 14. The CDR3 coding sequence is TGTGCCAGCAGCCATCTAGCGGGAGGAGTATCAGGGGAGCAGTTCTTC. Its translation is CASSHLAGGVSGEQFF.

This chain joins TRBV6-5 and TRBJ2-1; TRBD2 might be the D (6 bases). The V end was cut by 6 bases, the J end by 5 bases, with 11 bases between. CDR3 length equals 13 residues. CDR1 is MNHEY, CDR2 SVGAGI, per germline. The CDR3: CASRTTRHNEQFF. The CDR3 DNA is TGTGCCAGCAGAACGACTAGACACAATGAGCAGTTCTTC.

The V gene is TRBV5-1, the J gene TRBJ2-3, with D perhaps TRBD1 or TRBD2 (6 bases each). Per germline, CDR1 SGHRS and CDR2 YFSETQ. The ends were cut back, 2 bases at V and 5 bases at J, with 12 bases in the middle. This CDR3 has 14 amino acids. The CDR3 coding sequence is TGCGCCAGCAGCTTTCTGGGGGGCCGAGATACGCAGTATTTT. This translates into CASSFLGGRDTQYF.

The rearrangement links TRBV7-2 to TRBJ1-3; D unresolved. Per the germline V gene, CDR1 is SGHTA and CDR2 is FQGNSA. Trimming took off 1 base at V and 4 bases at J, with 11 bases between the two ends. The CDR3 sequence is 15 residues long. In DNA, the CDR3 is TGTGCCAGCAGCTTAGAGGGTGGTTTCGGAAACACCATATATTTT. Translating gives CASSLEGGFGNTIYF.

The DNA for the CDR3 is TGTGCCAGCAGCTTCATAATAGGACAGGGCGACTACACCTTC. Encoded protein: CASSFIIGQGDYTF. The rearrangement uses TRBV7-9 and TRBJ1-2, with 8 nucleotides matching TRBD1. The CDR3 is made up of 14 amino acids. The V segment lost 3 bases and the J segment 10 bases; nucleotides outside the gene matches: 10. Germline lookup yields CDR1 SEHNR and CDR2 FQNEAQ (reference sequence).

The chain combines TRBV19 with TRBJ1-2; 11 bases map to TRBD1. The germline gives CDR1 LNHDA, CDR2 SQIVND (reference sequence). The CDR3 is 15 amino acids. V lost 5 bases and J lost 4; bases outside the gene matches: 6. CDR3 sequence reads: CASSPGDRGAYGYTF. CDR3 DNA: TGTGCCAGTAGTCCCGGGGACAGGGGGGCCTATGGCTACACCTTC.

The chain carries TRBV7-8 and TRBJ2-1; TRBD1 aligns across 9 bases. Per the germline V gene, CDR1 is SGHVS and CDR2 is FQNEAQ. J gave up 5 bases and V 5 bases, and 7 bases lay outside the gene matches. This CDR3 is built from 15 residues. Here the CDR3 DNA reads TGTGCCAGCAGCCAAAGAGGGACAGGGCACAATGAGCAGTTCTTC. It yields the protein CASSQRGTGHNEQFF.

The V and J genes are TRBV18 and TRBJ2-7; 7 positions match TRBD2. CDR1 KGHSH and CDR2 LQKENI come from the germline V gene. The V gene end was trimmed by 3 bases and the J gene end by 6 bases; junction bases not matched to a gene: 11. The CDR3 has 15 residues. CDR3 coding DNA: TGTGCCAGCTCACCTGGGCGGGAGCCTACGCGCGAGCAGTACTTC. It specifies CASSPGREPTREQYF.